The T cell receptor beta chain under discussion was sequenced for a study of cytomegalovirus exposure and HLA in healthy donors. The CDR3 is 15 residues long. Per the germline V gene, CDR1 is MNHEY and CDR2 is SMNVEV (reference sequence). The germline V and J ends were trimmed by 0 bases and 4 bases, with 12 bases remaining between them. Notes on this clone: What it binds is not known.

Findings and caveats of the study: Per published reports, the classifier diagnosed cytomegalovirus status with high specificity and sensitivity. Association of 16,951 TCR beta sequences with HLA alleles was found at 0.05 false discovery rate in a later analysis.

PCR primers comprised 60 Vbeta and 13 Jbeta primers. Only in-frame clones appear in the TCRdb table, and some are missing; sequencing was by immunoSEQ multiplex PCR. Among roughly 130,000 clones listed, 82% were seen once. V is TRBV27 and J is TRBJ1-1; D unresolved. This TCR came from a boy aged 2 to 9 in good health and CMV-seronegative. Sequenced: PBMCs. CDR3 residues: CASSLSSGITTEAFF. The CDR3, as DNA: TGTGCCAGCAGTTTATCATCCGGGATCACCACTGAAGCTTTCTTT.